The 30 T cell receptor beta chains reported below all come from one sample, sequenced in a study of T cell responses to AZD1222 COVID-19 vaccine. This table comes from immunoSEQ multiplex PCR, and its TCRdb copy is limited to in-frame clones, with some not included. This sample has roughly 110,000 clones, with around 90% found just once. This sample comprised peripheral blood, obtained on day 0 of AZD1222 vaccination. These receptors were collected from an adult in good health.

This sequence joins TRBV9 and TRBJ2-2, with D possibly matching TRBD1 (6 bases). CDR1 and CDR2 from the germline V gene are SGDLS and YYNGEE. V lost 0 bases to trimming and J lost 6 bases, with 12 bases between them. The CDR3 contains 15 residues. Here the CDR3 DNA reads TGTGCCAGCAGCGTAGCTGGGGGCGCCCCCGGGGAGCTGTTTTTT. Translating it yields CASSVAGGAPGELFF.

The chain is built from TRBV4-3 and TRBJ1-5; D is ambiguous. V lost 1 base and J lost 1, with 5 bases in between. CDR1 LGHNA and CDR2 YSLEER come from the germline V gene. The CDR3 has 14 amino acids. CDR3 region: CASSQGHSNQPQHF. CDR3 DNA: TGCGCCAGCAGCCAAGGTCACAGCAATCAGCCCCAGCATTTT.

This chain connects TRBV6-2 or TRBV6-3 to TRBJ1-2; D may be TRBD1 (5 bases). Germline V gene sequence: CDR1 MNHEY, CDR2 SVGEGT. V lost 0 bases and J lost 0, with 8 bases in between. The CDR3 runs to 15 residues. CDR3 DNA sequence: TGTGCCAGCAGTTACTCGGGGACGGCTAACTATGGCTACACCTTC. Its translation: CASSYSGTANYGYTF.

The genes are TRBV7-9 and TRBJ1-2; 9 nucleotides match TRBD1. Trimming took 5 bases from V and 6 from J; bases not matched to a gene: 10. CDR1 is SEHNR, CDR2 FQNEAQ, per germline (reference sequence). This CDR3 contains 15 residues. The DNA of the CDR3 is TGTGCCAGCAGCCCTAACAGGGGGCGGCTGAATGGCTACACCTTC. It yields the protein CASSPNRGRLNGYTF.

This clone was counted once. The chain is built from TRBV6-4 and TRBJ2-3; no clear D. This CDR3 is 14 amino acids long. CDR1 MRHNA and CDR2 SNTAGT come from the germline V gene. V lost 7 bases, J lost 2 bases, and 13 bases lay in between. The CDR3 spells CASKTGIATDTQYF. CDR3 DNA sequence: TGTGCCAGCAAGACGGGTATAGCCACAGATACGCAGTATTTT.

V gene TRBV7-3 combines with J gene TRBJ1-2, with D uncertain. Trimming took 2 bases from V and 0 from J, leaving 13 bases between them. Germline V lookup: CDR1 SGHTA, CDR2 FQGTGA. The CDR3 is 16 amino acids. This chain's CDR3 is CASSLQPGLSNYGYTF. DNA for the CDR3: TGTGCCAGCAGCTTACAACCCGGACTATCTAACTATGGCTACACCTTC.

The chain employs TRBV2 and TRBJ1-2; tentative D call: TRBD1 (5 bases). Germline CDR1 and CDR2: SNHLY and FYNNEI. Trimming took off 1 base at V and 8 bases at J, with 17 bases between the two ends. The CDR3 spans 15 residues. CDR3 DNA: TGTGCCAGCAGTGAAGATCTAGGGGTTATGGGGGGCTACACCTTC. Amino acids: CASSEDLGVMGGYTF.

The chain links TRBV27 to TRBJ1-1; D ambiguous. The germline CDR1 and CDR2 sequences are MNHEY and SMNVEV (reference sequence). V shed 0 bases and J shed 2 bases, with 4 bases lying between them. The CDR3 contains 13 residues. Written as DNA, the CDR3 is TGTGCCAGCAGTTTATCAGAAAACACTGAAGCTTTCTTT. The encoded protein is CASSLSENTEAFF.

The rearrangement uses TRBV2 and TRBJ1-5; unclear D gene. Germline values: CDR1 SNHLY, CDR2 FYNNEI. The CDR3 consists of 15 residues. Trimming left V 5 bases short and J 4 bases short, with 15 bases between. In DNA form, the CDR3 reads TGTGCCAGCAGTAGTAGAGCTATAAGTAATCAGCCCCAGCATTTT. Amino acids: CASSSRAISNQPQHF.

V usage is TRBV5-6 and J usage is TRBJ1-6; D is undetermined. The V gene lost 4 bases and the J gene lost 8 bases, with 13 bases spanning the gap. Per germline, CDR1 SGHDT and CDR2 YYEEEE. The CDR3 contains 14 residues. The CDR3 bases are TGTGCCAGCAGCGCCGCGACACGGGATTCACCCCTCCACTTT. Its translation: CASSAATRDSPLHF.

The CDR3 region has the DNA TGTGCCAGCAGCTCCCAGGGTCTGAAGGAAAAACTGTTTTTT. This gives the protein CASSSQGLKEKLFF. The J gene is TRBJ1-4, the V gene TRBV3-1 (or the pseudogene TRBV3-2), with D possibly being TRBD1 (5 bases). In germline, CDR1 is LGHDT, CDR2 YNNKEL (reference sequence). Trimming removed 5 bases from V and 8 bases from J, with 15 bases in between. The CDR3 spans 14 residues.

The chain combines TRBV15 with TRBJ2-1; perhaps TRBD1 as D (5 bases). Between the trimmed V and J ends, which lost 2 bases and 8 bases, there was a span of 13 bases. The CDR3 is 14 amino acids. The V gene's germline CDR1 is LNHNV and CDR2 YYDKDF (reference sequence). The DNA of the CDR3 is TGTGCCACCAGCAGAATCAGGGTTGTCGATGAGCAGTTCTTC. It codes for CATSRIRVVDEQFF.

This rearrangement joins TRBV5-1 to TRBJ1-2, with a weak D call TRBD1 (6 bases). CDR3 length: 17 amino acids. Germline V gives CDR1 SGHRS, CDR2 YFSETQ. The V end was cut by 3 bases, the J end by 0 bases, with 18 bases between. CDR3 loop: CASSSHRSQGSNYGYTF. As DNA, the CDR3 is TGCGCCAGCAGCTCTCACCGGTCTCAGGGGTCTAACTATGGCTACACCTTC.

The chain carries TRBV7-9 and TRBJ1-3; 8 nucleotides agree with TRBD1. The CDR3 runs 17 residues. CDR1 is SEHNR and CDR2 is FQNEAQ in the germline V gene (reference sequence). V gave up 1 base and J gave up 3 bases; unmatched junction bases: 8. The CDR3, as DNA: TGTGCCAGCAGCTTAGTTGACAGGGGCTTTCTTGGAAACACCATATATTTT. It translates to CASSLVDRGFLGNTIYF.

The genes are TRBV3-1 (or the pseudogene TRBV3-2) and TRBJ2-1, with 12 bases aligning to TRBD2. The CDR3 consists of 15 residues. The V gene end was trimmed by 4 bases and the J gene end by 5 bases; junction bases not matched to a gene: 3. From germline, CDR1 is LGHDT and CDR2 YNNKEL (reference sequence). The CDR3 here is CASSPSGGAHNEQFF. In DNA, the CDR3 is TGTGCCAGCAGCCCTAGCGGGGGGGCCCACAATGAGCAGTTCTTC.

V usage is TRBV6-2 or TRBV6-3 and J usage is TRBJ1-2; D is possibly TRBD1 (5 bases). This CDR3 contains 13 residues. The V gene lost 2 bases and the J gene lost 7 bases, with 11 bases spanning the gap. Germline CDR1 is MNHEY and CDR2 is SVGEGT. This chain's CDR3 is CASSYQGDSGYTF. The CDR3 bases are TGTGCCAGCAGTTACCAGGGCGATAGTGGCTACACCTTC.

This clone showed up just a few times. The chain is built from TRBV9 and TRBJ2-1; D is possibly TRBD1 (6 bases). Looked up from germline, CDR1 is SGDLS and CDR2 is YYNGEE. The CDR3 length is 16 residues. V lost 0 bases and J lost 2, with 12 bases in between. The CDR3: CASSVGTDITYNEQFF. The CDR3 region has the DNA TGTGCCAGCAGCGTAGGGACAGACATTACCTACAATGAGCAGTTCTTC.

The rearrangement links TRBV7-8 to TRBJ1-5; D call uncertain. The CDR3 is 16 amino acids. V dropped 3 bases and J dropped 7 bases, with 19 bases sitting between them. Germline lookup yields CDR1 SGHVS and CDR2 FQNEAQ. The DNA of the CDR3 is TGTGCCAGCAGCTTGGGCAGTACTAGGTCCGGGCAGCCCCAGCATTTT. It yields the protein CASSLGSTRSGQPQHF.

CDR3 in DNA: TGTGCCAGCAGTGTGCCGCCGGGACAGGGCTCCGGGGAGCTGTTTTTT. Encoded protein: CASSVPPGQGSGELFF. V is TRBV6-1 and J is TRBJ2-2; TRBD1 aligns across 9 bases. The CDR3 extends over 16 amino acids. V was clipped by 4 bases and J by 6 bases; unmatched bases: 9. CDR1 and CDR2 (germline): MNHNS, SASEGT.

This clone turned up a few times. The chain joins TRBV19 to TRBJ1-5; D is possibly TRBD1 (5 bases). The germline V and J ends were trimmed by 6 bases and 7 bases, with 16 bases remaining between them. Germline V gene data show CDR1 as LNHDA and CDR2 as SQIVND (reference sequence). The CDR3 loop spans 14 amino acids. Written as DNA, the CDR3 is TGTGCCAGTAGGGTAAGTGGGGCAGGGCAGCCCCAGCATTTT. Residues: CASRVSGAGQPQHF.

The CDR3 DNA follows: TGCACCAGCAGCCAAGCGCGATCTCGGCGGGGGGGAGTCTCCGGGGAGCTGTTTTTT. Translating gives CTSSQARSRRGGVSGELFF. This sequence joins TRBV1 and TRBJ2-2; the table's D call, TRBD2, has no DNA check behind it. TRBV1 is a known pseudogene. There are 19 residues in the CDR3.

The chain is built from TRBV19 and TRBJ2-5, with D perhaps TRBD2 (6 bases). The CDR3 has 13 amino acids. The germline gives CDR1 LNHDA, CDR2 SQIVND (reference sequence). V lost 5 bases, J lost 7 bases, and 14 bases lay in between. The CDR3 region is CASSLGLRMTQYF. The CDR3 DNA follows: TGTGCCAGTAGTCTGGGACTCCGAATGACCCAGTACTTC.

Comment on this clone: Its ends do not fully match the called genes, so a read error is possible. The V gene is TRBV27, the J gene TRBJ1-4; D might be TRBD1 (6 bases). CDR3 length: 14 amino acids. Germline CDR1 is MNHEY and CDR2 is SMNVEV (reference sequence). In nucleotides, the CDR3 is TGTGCCACCAGTTTTTCAGGGGCGAATGAAAAACTGTTTTTT. Residues: CATSFSGANEKLFF.

This chain links TRBV30 with TRBJ1-2; weak D call: TRBD1 (6 bases). The CDR3 is 12 residues long. V lost 2 bases, J lost 8 bases, and 12 bases lay in between. CDR1 GTSNPN and CDR2 SVGIG come from the germline V gene (reference sequence). The DNA for the CDR3 is TGTGCCTGGAGTTTACAGGGCCAGGGCTACACCTTC. Its translation: CAWSLQGQGYTF.

The rearrangement uses TRBV3-1 (or the pseudogene TRBV3-2) and TRBJ1-5; D gene ambiguous. CDR1 is LGHDT and CDR2 is YNNKEL in the germline V gene (reference sequence). The CDR3 runs 16 residues. The V end lost 0 bases, the J end lost 5 bases, and 14 bases lay between the germline ends. The CDR3 is CASSQDGGLGDQPQHF. CDR3 nucleotides: TGTGCCAGCAGCCAAGACGGCGGGTTGGGCGATCAGCCCCAGCATTTT.

CDR3 sequence reads: CASSEGQGGNTIYF. For the CDR3, the DNA is TGTGCCAGCAGTGAGGGACAGGGTGGAAACACCATATATTTT. The J gene is TRBJ1-3, the V gene TRBV6-1, with TRBD1 matching over 9 bases. V was clipped by 3 bases and J by 3 bases; unmatched bases: 0. The CDR3 is 14 amino acids. Looked up from germline, CDR1 is MNHNS and CDR2 is SASEGT.

The chain carries TRBV7-2 and TRBJ2-1, with D possibly TRBD2 on 5 matching bases. In germline, CDR1 is SGHTA, CDR2 FQGNSA. CDR3 length: 14 amino acids. The V end was cut by 3 bases, the J end by 3 bases, with 9 bases between. This chain's CDR3 is CASSFSGLYNEQFF. For the CDR3, the DNA is TGTGCCAGCAGCTTTTCCGGACTCTACAATGAGCAGTTCTTC.

This rearrangement joins TRBV9 to TRBJ2-2; D unresolved. CDR1 SGDLS and CDR2 YYNGEE come from the germline V gene. V was pared by 2 bases and J by 6 bases, with 5 bases between. The CDR3 length is 12 residues. This chain's CDR3 is CASSVGPGELFF. The CDR3 nucleotides read TGTGCCAGCAGCGTTGGCCCCGGGGAGCTGTTTTTT. Full variable domain (rest looked up from reference TRBV9 and TRBJ2-2): DSGVTQTPKHLITATGQRVTLRCSPRSGDLSVYWYQQSLDQGLQFLIQYYNGEERAKGNILERFSAQQFPDLHSELNLSSLELGDSALYFCASSVGPGELFFGEGSRLTVL.

This chain links TRBV5-4 with TRBJ2-5, with D unresolved. CDR3 length equals 11 residues. The V gene lost 2 bases and the J gene lost 5 bases, with 4 bases spanning the gap. CDR1 and CDR2 from the germline V gene are SGHNT and YYREEE (reference sequence). The CDR3 sequence: CASSLRETQYF. CDR3 coding DNA: TGTGCCAGCAGCTTACGGGAGACCCAGTACTTC.

This chain links TRBV6-5 with TRBJ1-4; D might be TRBD1 (6 bases). Germline CDR1 is MNHEY and CDR2 is SVGAGI. V lost 6 bases and J 8 bases, leaving 19 bases between the germline ends. The CDR3 runs to 15 residues. The CDR3 loop reads CASRARGGAGEKLFF. CDR3 sequence (DNA): TGTGCCAGCAGGGCCCGGGGGGGGGCAGGGGAAAAACTGTTTTTT.